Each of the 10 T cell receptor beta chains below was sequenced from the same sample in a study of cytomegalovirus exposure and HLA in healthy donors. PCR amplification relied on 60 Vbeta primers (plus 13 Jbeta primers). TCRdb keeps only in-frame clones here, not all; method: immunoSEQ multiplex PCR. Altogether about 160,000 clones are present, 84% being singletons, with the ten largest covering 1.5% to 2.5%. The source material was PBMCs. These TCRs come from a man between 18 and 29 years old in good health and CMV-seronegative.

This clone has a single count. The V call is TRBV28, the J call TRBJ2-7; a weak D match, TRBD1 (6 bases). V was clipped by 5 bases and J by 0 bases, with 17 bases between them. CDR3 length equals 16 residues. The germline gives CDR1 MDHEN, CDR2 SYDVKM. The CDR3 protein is CASSPPDRRSSYEQYF. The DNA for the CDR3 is TGTGCCAGCAGTCCCCCGGACAGACGGAGCTCCTACGAGCAGTACTTC.

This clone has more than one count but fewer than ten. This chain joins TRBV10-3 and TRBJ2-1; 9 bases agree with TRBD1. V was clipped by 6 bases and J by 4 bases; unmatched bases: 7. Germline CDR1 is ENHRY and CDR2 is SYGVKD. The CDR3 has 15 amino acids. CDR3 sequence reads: CAISFRDRDYNEQFF. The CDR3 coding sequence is TGTGCCATCAGCTTCCGGGACAGGGATTACAATGAGCAGTTCTTC.

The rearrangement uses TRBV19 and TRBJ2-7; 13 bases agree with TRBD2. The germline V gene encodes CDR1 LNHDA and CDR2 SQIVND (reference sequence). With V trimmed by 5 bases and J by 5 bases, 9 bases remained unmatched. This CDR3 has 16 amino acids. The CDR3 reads CASSSRTSGSVDEQYF. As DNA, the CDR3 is TGTGCCAGTAGTTCAAGGACTAGCGGGAGTGTCGACGAGCAGTACTTC.

The CDR3: CASSLRDSRSGNTIYF. CDR3 in DNA: TGTGCCAGCAGCCTACGGGACAGTCGCTCTGGAAACACCATATATTTT. This chain connects TRBV7-9 to TRBJ1-3, with TRBD1 matching over 7 bases. The CDR3 has 16 residues. In germline, CDR1 is SEHNR, CDR2 FQNEAQ (reference sequence). The J segment lost 0 bases and the V segment lost 5 bases, leaving 7 bases of the junction unmatched.

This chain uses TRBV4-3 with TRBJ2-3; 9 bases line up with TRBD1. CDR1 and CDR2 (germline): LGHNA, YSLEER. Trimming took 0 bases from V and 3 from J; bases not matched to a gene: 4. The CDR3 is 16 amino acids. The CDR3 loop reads CASSQDETGGTDTQYF. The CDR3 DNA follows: TGCGCCAGCAGCCAAGACGAGACAGGGGGTACAGATACGCAGTATTTT.

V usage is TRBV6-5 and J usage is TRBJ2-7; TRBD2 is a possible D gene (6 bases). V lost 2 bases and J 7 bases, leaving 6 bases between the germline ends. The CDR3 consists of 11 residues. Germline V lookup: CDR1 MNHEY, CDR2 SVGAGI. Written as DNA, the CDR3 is TGTGCCAGCAGTTACGGGAGGGAGCAGTACTTC. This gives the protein CASSYGREQYF.

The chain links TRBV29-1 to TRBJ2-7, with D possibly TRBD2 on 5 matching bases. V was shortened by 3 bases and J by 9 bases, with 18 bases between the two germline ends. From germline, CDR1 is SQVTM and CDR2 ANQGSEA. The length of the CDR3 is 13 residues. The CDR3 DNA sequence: TGCAGCGTTGAGGAGAGGGAGTCAACCGGGCAGTACTTC. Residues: CSVEERESTGQYF.

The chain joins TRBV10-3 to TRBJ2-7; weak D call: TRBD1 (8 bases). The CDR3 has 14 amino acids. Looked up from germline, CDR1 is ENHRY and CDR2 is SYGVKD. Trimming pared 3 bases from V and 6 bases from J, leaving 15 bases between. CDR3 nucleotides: TGTGCCATCAGTGACCAGACAGGGGAGGGCGAGCAGTACTTC. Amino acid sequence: CAISDQTGEGEQYF.

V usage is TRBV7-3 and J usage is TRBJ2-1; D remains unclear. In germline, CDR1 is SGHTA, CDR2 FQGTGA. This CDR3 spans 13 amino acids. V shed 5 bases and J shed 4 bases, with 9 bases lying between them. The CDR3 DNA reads TGTGCCAGCAGCCTTGACTCTTACAATGAGCAGTTCTTC. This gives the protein CASSLDSYNEQFF. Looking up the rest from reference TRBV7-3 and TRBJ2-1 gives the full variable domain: GAGVSQTPSNKVTEKGKYVELRCDPISGHTALYWYRQSLGQGPEFLIYFQGTGAADDSGLPNDRFFAVRPEGSVSTLKIQRTERGDSAVYLCASSLDSYNEQFFGPGTRLTVL.

The CDR3, as DNA: TGTGCCAGCAGTATCGCGGGACAGGGTACTTCACCCCTCCACTTT. Its protein product is CASSIAGQGTSPLHF. The chain recombines TRBV27 with TRBJ1-6; 9 nucleotides line up with TRBD1. The CDR3 covers 15 residues. With V trimmed by 5 bases and J by 9 bases, 8 bases remained unmatched. The V gene's germline CDR1 is MNHEY and CDR2 SMNVEV (reference sequence).